A selection of T cell receptor beta chains follows, all from one sample in a study of T cell repertoires in cytomegalovirus infection. One entry per CDR3 protein, called by TCRdb with MiXCR from the reads. The sample includes about 350,000 distinct CDR3 sequences, about a third of them seen just once. These receptors have no known antigen. Here the sequenced sample was cultured PBMCs, taken from culture after CMV antigen stimulation. The receptor source for this set is a human donor in good health (CMV status not recorded). Some clones in this sample may be carry-over from other donors' samples. CDR3s include the opening cysteine and the closing phenylalanine or tryptophan. The D gene is left open where the match is weak.

j_call d_call cdr3_length v_call cdr3_aa
TRBJ2-5 TRBD1 15 TRBV7-2 CASSALGQGSRTQYF
TRBJ2-3 TRBD2 17 TRBV7-8 CASSLESTSRKGHTQYF
TRBJ2-2 - 15 TRBV6-2/TRBV6-3 CASSLQSSGTGELFF
TRBJ2-1 - 14 TRBV20-1 CSAPHENSYNEQFF
TRBJ1-5 - 15 TRBV4-3 CASSQDRWSNQPQHF
TRBJ1-5 - 14 TRBV4-3 CASSLDGPNQPQHF
TRBJ2-3 TRBD2 19 TRBV7-2 CASSLRLAGEERGTDTQYF
TRBJ2-2 TRBD2 16 TRBV18 CASSPLAAGETGELFF
TRBJ2-7 TRBD1 14 TRBV7-2 CASSLDRGPYEQYF
TRBJ1-1 - 16 TRBV19 CASTTLTGTSNTEAFF
TRBJ1-2 - 13 TRBV11-2 CASSLGAELGYTF
TRBJ2-7 - 16 TRBV4-1 CASSQEFSVSSYEQYF
TRBJ1-2 - 13 TRBV11-2 CASSLDRGKGYTF
TRBJ2-1 - 12 TRBV12-3/TRBV12-4 CASRTGWNEQFF
TRBJ2-1 - 17 TRBV11-2 CASSSLGAGGSYNEQFF
TRBJ2-6 - 15 TRBV11-1 CASRGNLDGANVLTF
TRBJ2-4 - 14 TRBV7-2 CASSLQGVADIQYF
TRBJ1-5 - 12 TRBV7-9 CASSVDSQPQHF
TRBJ1-5 - 15 TRBV7-6 CASSLAQGSGQPQHF
TRBJ2-1 - 12 TRBV12-3/TRBV12-4 CASSERQREQFF
TRBJ2-1 TRBD2 17 TRBV6-2/TRBV6-3 CASSYSTSGRADIEQFF
TRBJ1-4 - 14 TRBV5-6 CASSFGAGEEKLFF
TRBJ2-3 - 16 TRBV15 CATSRDQDGGRNTQYF
TRBJ2-1 - 17 TRBV7-2 CASSLWVDSGGGNEQFF
TRBJ2-2 TRBD2 16 TRBV5-1 CASTPTGTRDTGELFF
TRBJ2-7 TRBD1 13 TRBV20-1 CSANGQGGYEQYF
TRBJ2-7 TRBD2 15 TRBV7-3 CASSLTSGRTSEQYF
TRBJ2-2 - 13 TRBV12-3/TRBV12-4 CASSKLNTGELFF
TRBJ2-1 - 15 TRBV5-6 CASSPTPGFHNEQFF
TRBJ2-7 - 13 TRBV15 CATSSEEAYEQYF
TRBJ2-1 - 14 TRBV28 CASSSTHRGNEQFF
TRBJ1-5 TRBD1 15 TRBV7-2 CASSPQQGGNQPQHF
TRBJ2-4 - 12 TRBV24-1 CATSLADGTQYF
TRBJ2-5 - 14 TRBV7-6 CASSPLGGQETQYF
TRBJ1-2 TRBD1 15 TRBV28 CATKKGVGGAYGYTF
TRBJ1-1 - 17 TRBV28 CASSPVDLTELNTEAFF
TRBJ1-3 - 12 TRBV28 CASSLLGGAMDF
TRBJ2-7 - 15 TRBV12-3/TRBV12-4 CASSFSRSPGDEQYF
TRBJ2-1 - 12 TRBV20-1 CSARRSYNEQFF
TRBJ1-6 - 16 TRBV4-1 CASSQDVTGRDSPLHF
TRBJ2-2 - 14 TRBV7-2 CAGRVDANTGELFF
TRBJ2-3 - 12 TRBV6-1 CASRRASDTQYF
TRBJ2-2 - 14 TRBV7-8 CASSPGRDTGELFF
TRBJ2-3 TRBD2 14 TRBV6-6 CASAGREGTDTQYF
TRBJ2-7 - 12 TRBV29-1 CSVEEGRYEQYF
TRBJ2-7 TRBD2 15 TRBV7-2 CASSYPGLAAYEQYF
TRBJ2-1 TRBD2 16 TRBV7-9 CASSLGTSGRHNEQFF
TRBJ2-5 - 13 TRBV14 CASSHIAEETQYF
TRBJ1-4 - 15 TRBV2 CASSESLGKNEKLFF
TRBJ1-1 - 13 TRBV15 CATSRQDSTEAFF
TRBJ2-5 TRBD2 15 TRBV4-1 CASSAIAGGWETQYF
TRBJ1-6 - 13 TRBV7-2 CASSTDSDSPLHF
TRBJ2-3 TRBD2 16 TRBV7-6 CASSPETSGSADTQYF
TRBJ2-3 - 13 TRBV7-2 CATRRGPGDTQYF
TRBJ2-1 - 12 TRBV6-2/TRBV6-3 CASREAYNEQFF
TRBJ2-1 - 16 TRBV7-2 CASSLSGAALYNEQFF
TRBJ2-3 - 16 TRBV7-6 CASSLFDSYSRDTQYF
TRBJ2-6 - 17 TRBV5-6 CASNPRGPSSGANVLTF
TRBJ1-4 - 12 TRBV28 CATGRANEKLFF